Below, 18 T cell receptor beta chains from the same sample are listed, as sequenced in a study of cytomegalovirus exposure and HLA in healthy donors. The PCR employed 60 Vbeta primers together with 13 Jbeta primers. The assay was immunoSEQ multiplex PCR, and TCRdb's table has in-frame clones only and misses some. In the table there are around 180,000 clones, approximately 82% of which are singletons. The sequencing sample was made of PBMCs. The receptors were sampled from a woman aged 18-29 years in good health and CMV-seropositive.

This sequence joins TRBV19 and TRBJ2-4; D is possibly TRBD1 (5 bases). Germline V gives CDR1 LNHDA, CDR2 SQIVND (reference sequence). Trimming took off 8 bases at V and 8 bases at J, with 13 bases between the two ends. The CDR3 has 12 amino acids. In nucleotides, the CDR3 is TGTGCCAGTGCAGGGCGTGTTGACATTCAGTACTTC. Translated, it gives CASAGRVDIQYF.

The chain links TRBV18 to TRBJ1-3, with D hard to call. Trimming pared 6 bases from V and 0 bases from J, leaving 9 bases between. CDR1 and CDR2 from the germline V gene are KGHSH and LQKENI. This CDR3 spans 14 amino acids. This CDR3 is CASSQEVSGNTIYF. Here the CDR3 DNA reads TGTGCCAGCTCCCAAGAGGTCTCTGGAAACACCATATATTTT.

V gene TRBV7-9 combines with J gene TRBJ1-4; 8 bases fit TRBD1. With 1 base clipped from V and 7 bases from J, the junction kept 5 bases outside the gene matches. Germline CDR1 reads SEHNR; CDR2 reads FQNEAQ (reference sequence). CDR3 size: 15 residues. The CDR3 DNA sequence: TGTGCCAGCAGCTTAGGGACAGGGTCCAGTGAAAAACTGTTTTTT. This translates into CASSLGTGSSEKLFF. Filled out from reference TRBV7-9 and TRBJ1-4, the complete variable domain reads DTGVSQNPRHKITKRGQNVTFRCDPISEHNRLYWYRQTLGQGPEFLTYFQNEAQLEKSRLLSDRFSAERPKGSFSTLEIQRTEQGDSAMYLCASSLGTGSSEKLFFGSGTQLSVL.

This clone was seen a few times. The chain uses TRBV6-4 and TRBJ2-1; weak D call: TRBD2 (6 bases). The CDR3 runs to 14 residues. Deletions cut 4 bases from V and 0 bases from J, with 7 bases between. Germline V gene lookup returns CDR1 MRHNA and CDR2 SNTAGT. The CDR3 spells CASSGGASYNEQFF. DNA for the CDR3: TGTGCCAGCAGTGGCGGGGCCTCCTACAATGAGCAGTTCTTC.

The chain uses TRBV7-9 and TRBJ2-1; TRBD2 is a possible D gene (6 bases). Germline CDR1 is SEHNR and CDR2 is FQNEAQ (reference sequence). V dropped 5 bases and J dropped 6 bases, with 11 bases sitting between them. The CDR3 is 13 residues long. In DNA, the CDR3 is TGTGCCAGCAGCGAGGGACTTATCAATGAGCAGTTCTTC. Translated, it gives CASSEGLINEQFF.

This clone was recorded a few times. CDR3 nucleotides: TGTGCCAGCAGACCCGGGACAGGGCCCCTCCACTTT. This encodes CASRPGTGPLHF. The gene calls are TRBV7-9 and TRBJ1-6; TRBD1 matches 9 bases. J gave up 13 bases and V 6 bases, and 4 bases lay outside the gene matches. The CDR3 covers 12 residues. Germline values: CDR1 SEHNR, CDR2 FQNEAQ (reference sequence).

The chain links TRBV7-3 to TRBJ2-1; a weak D match, TRBD2 (5 bases). The CDR3 extends over 15 amino acids. The germline V and J ends were trimmed by 3 bases and 0 bases, with 9 bases remaining between them. Germline CDR1 reads SGHTA; CDR2 reads FQGTGA. The CDR3 DNA sequence: TGTGCCAGCAGCTTTGTAGCGAACTCCTACAATGAGCAGTTCTTC. Translated: CASSFVANSYNEQFF.

This chain joins TRBV5-5 and TRBJ2-1, with 8 nucleotides matching TRBD2. V lost 4 bases, J lost 12 bases, and 3 bases stayed unmatched. Looked up from germline, CDR1 is SGHKS and CDR2 is YYEKEE (reference sequence). This CDR3 has 11 residues. The CDR3 sequence: CASSRGGRQFF. Here the CDR3 DNA reads TGTGCCAGCAGCCGGGGGGGGAGGCAGTTCTTC. Looking up the rest from reference TRBV5-5 and TRBJ2-1 gives the full variable domain: DAGVTQSPTHLIKTRGQQVTLRCSPISGHKSVSWYQQVLGQGPQFIFQYYEKEERGRGNFPDRFSARQFPNYSSELNVNALLLGDSALYLCASSRGGRQFFGPGTRLTVL.

In this sample, this clone turned up a few times. This chain joins TRBV6-4 and TRBJ2-3; D is ambiguous. The CDR3 runs to 17 residues. Trimming took off 3 bases at V and 2 bases at J, with 18 bases between the two ends. Per germline, CDR1 MRHNA and CDR2 SNTAGT. The CDR3 sequence is CASSEDAGSGYTDTQYF. The CDR3 DNA is TGTGCCAGCAGTGAAGATGCCGGGTCTGGATACACAGATACGCAGTATTTT.

V is TRBV5-1 and J is TRBJ2-7, with D hard to call. Trimming removed 5 bases at V and 0 bases at J, with 12 bases between. Germline V gene sequence: CDR1 SGHRS, CDR2 YFSETQ. The CDR3 is 14 residues long. CDR3 sequence reads: CASRTSTGSYEQYF. As DNA, the CDR3 is TGCGCCAGCAGAACCTCGACGGGCTCCTACGAGCAGTACTTC.

The J gene is TRBJ2-5, the V gene TRBV6-4; 10 bases match TRBD1. V was pared by 5 bases and J by 4 bases, with 7 bases of the junction left unmatched. The length of the CDR3 is 15 residues. The germline V gene has CDR1 MRHNA and CDR2 SNTAGT. CDR3 DNA sequence: TGTGCCAGCAGTCCGACAGGGGGCAGCCCAGAGACCCAGTACTTC. Translation gives CASSPTGGSPETQYF.

V is TRBV7-6 and J is TRBJ2-3; weak D call: TRBD2 (5 bases). V was trimmed by 1 base and J by 5 bases, leaving 10 bases between them. CDR1 and CDR2 from the germline V gene are SGHVS and FNYEAQ. The CDR3 is 14 residues long. DNA for the CDR3: TGTGCCAGCAGCTTAGGTAGCGTTGTAGATACGCAGTATTTT. This encodes CASSLGSVVDTQYF.

The V and J genes are TRBV4-1 and TRBJ1-1; tentatively, D is TRBD1 (6 bases). This CDR3 has 15 residues. Germline values: CDR1 MGHRA, CDR2 YSYEKL. Trimming shortened V by 1 base and J by 1 base, and 10 bases separated the two germline ends. The CDR3 region has the DNA TGCGCCAGCAGCCAAGTGAGGACAGCGAACACTGAAGCTTTCTTT. Amino acids: CASSQVRTANTEAFF.

This clone showed up just a few times. The chain employs TRBV19 and TRBJ1-2, with a weak D call TRBD1 (6 bases). The CDR3 has 14 residues. Germline-derived CDR1 and CDR2 are LNHDA and SQIVND (reference sequence). V dropped 6 bases and J dropped 13 bases, with 24 bases sitting between them. CDR3 in amino acids: CASSNLGGGQFFTF. As DNA, the CDR3 is TGTGCCAGTAGCAACTTAGGGGGTGGACAGTTCTTCACCTTC. The complete variable domain, with remaining parts taken from reference TRBV19 and TRBJ1-2, reads DGGITQSPKYLFRKEGQNVTLSCEQNLNHDAMYWYRQDPGQGLRLIYYSQIVNDFQKGDIAEGYSVSREKKESFPLTVTSAQKNPTAFYLCASSNLGGGQFFTFGSGTRLTVV.

The genes are TRBV10-3 and TRBJ1-1; no clear D. V lost 3 bases and J lost 7, with 6 bases in between. CDR3 length equals 11 residues. CDR1 ENHRY and CDR2 SYGVKD come from the germline V gene. CDR3 region: CAISDVSEAFF. DNA of the CDR3: TGTGCCATCAGTGATGTCAGTGAAGCTTTCTTT.

The chain links TRBV9 to TRBJ2-3; TRBD2 agrees at 16 bases. Germline lookup yields CDR1 SGDLS and CDR2 YYNGEE. The CDR3 runs to 18 residues. V lost 4 bases and J lost 1; bases outside the gene matches: 6. Here the CDR3 DNA reads TGTGCCAGCAGCTCCGGGACTAGCGGGGGGGCTCGCACAGATACGCAGTATTTT. Encoded protein: CASSSGTSGGARTDTQYF.

The chain has TRBV6-1 and TRBJ2-2, with 7 bases aligning to TRBD1. Losses at the gene ends were 7 bases for V and 4 bases for J; bases not matched to a gene: 9. Germline lookup yields CDR1 MNHNS and CDR2 SASEGT. There are 15 residues in the CDR3. The CDR3 spells CASNQGAGGTGELFF. CDR3 bases: TGTGCCAGCAACCAAGGAGCAGGGGGCACCGGGGAGCTGTTTTTT.

The chain is built from TRBV6-5 and TRBJ2-3; a possible D gene is TRBD1 (6 bases). V lost 2 bases and J lost 0, with 12 bases in between. Germline assignment: CDR1 MNHEY and CDR2 SVGAGI. The CDR3 contains 16 residues. The CDR3 is CASSYGDRGSTDTQYF. For the CDR3, the DNA is TGTGCCAGCAGTTACGGGGATAGGGGGAGCACAGATACGCAGTATTTT.